This T cell receptor beta chain was recovered during a study of cytomegalovirus exposure and HLA in healthy donors. From germline, CDR1 is MNHNS and CDR2 SASEGT. This CDR3 is built from 14 residues. Trimming pared 8 bases from V and 2 bases from J, leaving 10 bases between. Profiling relied on immunoSEQ multiplex PCR, and the TCRdb table lists in-frame clones only, not all of them. The table has 160,000 or so clones, around nine tenths seen once. Sequencing was done on a sample of PBMCs. The source of this sequence is a woman aged 25 to 39 in good health and CMV-seronegative. The V call is TRBV6-1, the J call TRBJ2-6; no clear D. The CDR3 coding sequence is TGTGCCAGCTCTTACATTGCTGGGGCCAACGTCCTGACTTTC. Amino acids: CASSYIAGANVLTF.